The present T cell receptor beta chain was sequenced within a study of control samples from healthy donors and cancer patients. TCRdb's table, derived via immunoSEQ multiplex PCR, lists solely in-frame clones and lacks some. Of more than 95,000 clones listed, about 89% are singletons. The sample was PBMCs. The TCR was taken from a man in his 60s with lung cancer.

CDR3: CASSLGSQPQHF. Written as DNA, the CDR3 is TGTGCCAGCAGCTTAGGTAGTCAGCCCCAGCATTTT. The gene calls are TRBV7-9 and TRBJ1-5; D unresolved. Germline lookup yields CDR1 SEHNR and CDR2 FQNEAQ (reference sequence). CDR3 length: 12 residues. V was pared by 1 base and J by 6 bases, with 4 bases between.